This T cell receptor (beta chain) stems from a study of regulatory T cells in long-lasting Graves disease (dated by TCRdb to about 2021). Concerning the study at large: Persistent Graves' disease meant more than 5 years of antithyroid drug treatment with TSH receptor autoantibodies that stayed positive. Patients with persistent Graves' disease were compared with patients with newly diagnosed Graves' disease using TCR sequencing and RNA sequencing of peripheral blood. A total of approximately 35 samples underwent TCR sequencing: about 13 from persistent and about 20 from newly diagnosed Graves' disease patients. On average, persistent Graves' disease patients in the clinical cohort had been on antithyroid drugs for approximately ten years. The study was conducted in China and was registered as a clinical trial.

Paper-wide results and their limitations: Sequencing and analysis were restricted to the TCR beta chain. Because the primary lesion, thyroid tissue, could not be accessed, the study looked at peripheral blood alone. The authors noted that the small sample size was a limitation that may lower accuracy. A larger number of public clonotypes was shared among persistent patients (over 2,500) than among newly diagnosed patients (more than 850). Compared with newly diagnosed patients, patients with persistent Graves' disease had lower TCR Shannon entropy and fewer highly expanded clones, which suggests clonal expansion. TRBV28, TRBJ1-2 and TRBJ2-5 were preferentially used in persistent disease, while TRBV20-1 and TRBJ2-1 were favored in newly diagnosed disease.

This clonotype was detected many times. No cognate antigen has been identified for it. No much larger clone is present one base from it, and per-base qualities are unavailable. From the cysteine through the phenylalanine, the CDR3 covers 14 amino acids. Only the CDR3 DNA is retained, 42 bases long and in frame from the first base. Trimming costs V 5 bases and J 1 base, and their ends lie 8 bases apart. Per the germline V gene (reference sequence), LGHDT is the CDR1 and YNNKEL is the CDR2. Libraries were constructed by multiplex PCR. TCRdb names Illumina HiSeq 4000 as the instrument used. To build TCR beta libraries, CDR3 regions were amplified by Arm-PCR using iRepertoire HTBI primers. Gel purification was performed on PCR products prior to sequencing. Per the source publication's procedure: Gene usage analysis of CDR3 amino acid clonotypes used the approximately 62 TRBV and around 14 TRBJ segments found across samples. COPE and FqMerger were used to merge the filtered high-quality paired reads into contigs. BLAST was used to align contigs to IMGT TRBV, TRBD and TRBJ reference genes, and CDR3 was defined according to IMGT. Any clonotype with a frequency above 0.1% was counted as a highly expanded clone. Repertoire diversity was measured by Shannon entropy, and V-J evenness by the Gini coefficient. Public clonotypes were defined as clonotypes shared by more than one individual. The public reads were quality trimmed at Q25 with fastp and then assembled into clones with MiXCR by TCRdb, keeping productive beta chains. Duplicate CDR3 protein sequences are folded into a single record with the most common DNA and genes. The V and J calls here are based on TCRdb, not the publication. The sample profile shows more than 300,000 distinct CDR3 sequences; roughly 25% of them were found once. 25% to 30% of the sample lies in the top ten.

The sample's time point label is to be understood as: persistent/refractory GD, antithyroid drugs over 5 years with positive TRAb. For both TCR sequencing and RNA sequencing, RNA was extracted from PBMCs using TRIzol. Graves' disease was diagnosed according to American Thyroid Association guidelines. Patients for the study were recruited at an endocrinology department in Xi'an, China. Each patient gave about 9.1 milliliters of peripheral blood, collected in an EDTA anticoagulant tube. Ficoll Paque Plus density gradient separation was used to isolate PBMCs, and no further T cell sorting was performed. RNA quality was checked with an Agilent 2100 Bioanalyzer and agarose gel, and concentration with a NanoDrop 2000.

The sample here was peripheral blood mononuclear cells (PBMCs), taken when the disease was refractory, from a patient treated with antithyroid drugs. The clonotype comes from a woman aged 40 to 50 with Graves disease. Donor details come from another sample of the same person, matched by shared clones. In this chain, TRBV3-1 is recombined with TRBJ1-4; confidence is insufficient to name the D gene. The CDR3 loop reads CASSSRKTNEKLFF. The nucleotides are TGTGCCAGCAGCTCCCGGAAAACTAATGAAAAACTGTTTTTT.